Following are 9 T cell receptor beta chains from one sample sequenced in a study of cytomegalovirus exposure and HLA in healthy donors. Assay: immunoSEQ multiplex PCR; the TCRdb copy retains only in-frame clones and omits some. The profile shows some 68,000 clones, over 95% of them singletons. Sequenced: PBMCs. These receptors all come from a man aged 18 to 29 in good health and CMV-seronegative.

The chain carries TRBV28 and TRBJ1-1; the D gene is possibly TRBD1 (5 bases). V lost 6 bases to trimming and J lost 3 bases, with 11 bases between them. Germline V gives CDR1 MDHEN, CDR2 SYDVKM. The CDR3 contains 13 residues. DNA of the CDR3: TGTGCCAGCAGCCGTGGGGGGGACACTGAAGCTTTCTTT. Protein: CASSRGGDTEAFF.

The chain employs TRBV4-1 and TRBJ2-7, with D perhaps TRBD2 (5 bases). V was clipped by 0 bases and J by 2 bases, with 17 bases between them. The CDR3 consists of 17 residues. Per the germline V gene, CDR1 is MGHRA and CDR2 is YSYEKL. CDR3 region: CASSQDRTWAATYEQYF. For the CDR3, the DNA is TGCGCCAGCAGCCAAGATCGGACTTGGGCAGCAACCTACGAGCAGTACTTC.

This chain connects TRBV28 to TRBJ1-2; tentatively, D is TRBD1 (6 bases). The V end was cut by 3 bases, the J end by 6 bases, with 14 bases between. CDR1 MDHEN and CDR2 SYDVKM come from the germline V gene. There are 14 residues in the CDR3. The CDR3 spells CASSLAQGRDGYTF. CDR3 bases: TGTGCCAGCAGTTTGGCACAGGGTAGGGATGGCTACACCTTC.

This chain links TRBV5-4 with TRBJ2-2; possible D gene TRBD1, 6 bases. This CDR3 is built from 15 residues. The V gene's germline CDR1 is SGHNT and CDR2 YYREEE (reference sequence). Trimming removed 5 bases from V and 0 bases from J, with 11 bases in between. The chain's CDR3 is CASRAGTPNTGELFF. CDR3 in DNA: TGTGCCAGCAGGGCCGGGACACCGAACACCGGGGAGCTGTTTTTT.

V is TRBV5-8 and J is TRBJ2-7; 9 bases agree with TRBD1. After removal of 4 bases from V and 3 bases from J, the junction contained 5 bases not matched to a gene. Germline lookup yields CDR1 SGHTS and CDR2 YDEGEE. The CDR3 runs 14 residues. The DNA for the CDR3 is TGTGCCAGCAGCGACCGGGACAGGGACTACGAGCAGTACTTC. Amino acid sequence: CASSDRDRDYEQYF.

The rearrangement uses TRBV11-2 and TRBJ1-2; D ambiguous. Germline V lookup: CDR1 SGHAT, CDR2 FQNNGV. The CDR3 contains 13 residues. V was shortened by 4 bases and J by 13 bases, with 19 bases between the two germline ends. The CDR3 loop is CASSSYNTGPITF. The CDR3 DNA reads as TGTGCCAGCAGCTCTTATAATACGGGTCCTATCACCTTC.

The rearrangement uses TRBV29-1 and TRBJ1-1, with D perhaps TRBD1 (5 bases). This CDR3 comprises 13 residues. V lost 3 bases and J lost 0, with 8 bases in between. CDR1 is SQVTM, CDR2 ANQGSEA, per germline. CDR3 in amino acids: CSVDRELNTEAFF. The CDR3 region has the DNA TGCAGCGTTGACAGGGAATTGAACACTGAAGCTTTCTTT.

The CDR3: CASSQERGTGQPQHF. Here the CDR3 DNA reads TGCGCCAGCAGCCAAGAAAGGGGAACGGGTCAGCCCCAGCATTTT. The chain combines TRBV4-1 with TRBJ1-5; D perhaps matches TRBD1 (5 bases). This CDR3 is 15 amino acids long. Trimming shortened V by 0 bases and J by 6 bases, and 12 bases separated the two germline ends. Per the germline V gene, CDR1 is MGHRA and CDR2 is YSYEKL.

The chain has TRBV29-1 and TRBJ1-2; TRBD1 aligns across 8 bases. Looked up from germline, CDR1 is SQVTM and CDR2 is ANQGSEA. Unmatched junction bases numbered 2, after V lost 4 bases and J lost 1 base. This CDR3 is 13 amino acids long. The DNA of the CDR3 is TGCAGCGTTGCCGGACAGGGTAACTATGGCTACACCTTC. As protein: CSVAGQGNYGYTF.